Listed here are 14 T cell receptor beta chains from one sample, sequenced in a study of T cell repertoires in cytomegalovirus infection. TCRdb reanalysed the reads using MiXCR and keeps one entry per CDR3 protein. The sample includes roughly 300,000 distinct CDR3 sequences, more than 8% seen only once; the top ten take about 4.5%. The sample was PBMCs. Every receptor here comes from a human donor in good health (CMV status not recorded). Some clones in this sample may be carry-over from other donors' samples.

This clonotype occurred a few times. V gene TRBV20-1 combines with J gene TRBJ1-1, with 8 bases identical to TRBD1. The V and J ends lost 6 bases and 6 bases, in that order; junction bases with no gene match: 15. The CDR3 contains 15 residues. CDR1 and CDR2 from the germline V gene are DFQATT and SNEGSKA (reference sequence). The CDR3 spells CSALHVGQGASEAFF. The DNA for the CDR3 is TGCAGTGCGCTACACGTGGGTCAGGGGGCCTCTGAAGCTTTCTTT.

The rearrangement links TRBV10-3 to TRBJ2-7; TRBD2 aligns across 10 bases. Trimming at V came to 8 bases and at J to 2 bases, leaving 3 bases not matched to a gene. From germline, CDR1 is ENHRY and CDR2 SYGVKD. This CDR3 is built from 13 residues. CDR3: CAIASGGAYEQYF. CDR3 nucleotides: TGTGCCATCGCTAGCGGGGGTGCCTACGAGCAGTACTTC.

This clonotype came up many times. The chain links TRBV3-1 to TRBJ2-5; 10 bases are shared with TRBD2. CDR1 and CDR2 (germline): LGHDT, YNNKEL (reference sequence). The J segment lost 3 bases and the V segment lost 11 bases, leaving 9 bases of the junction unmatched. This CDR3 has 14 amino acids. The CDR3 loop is CAFKREGSEETQYF. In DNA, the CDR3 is TGTGCCTTCAAGCGGGAGGGTAGTGAAGAGACCCAGTACTTC.

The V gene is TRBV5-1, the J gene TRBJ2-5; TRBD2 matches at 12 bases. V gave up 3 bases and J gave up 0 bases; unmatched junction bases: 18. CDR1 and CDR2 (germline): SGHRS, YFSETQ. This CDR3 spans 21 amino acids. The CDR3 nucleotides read TGCGCCAGCAGCTCTCCGCTAGCGGGAGGGCCTGGGGGGCCCAACCAAGAGACCCAGTACTTC. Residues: CASSSPLAGGPGGPNQETQYF.

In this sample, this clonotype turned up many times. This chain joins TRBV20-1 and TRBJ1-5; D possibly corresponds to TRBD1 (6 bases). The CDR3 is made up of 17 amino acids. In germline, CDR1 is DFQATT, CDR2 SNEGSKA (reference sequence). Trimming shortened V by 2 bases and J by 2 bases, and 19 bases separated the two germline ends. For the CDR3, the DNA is TGCAGTGCTAGACCAGGGAGGGGGTCTGATCGCAATCAGCCCCAGCATTTT. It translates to CSARPGRGSDRNQPQHF.

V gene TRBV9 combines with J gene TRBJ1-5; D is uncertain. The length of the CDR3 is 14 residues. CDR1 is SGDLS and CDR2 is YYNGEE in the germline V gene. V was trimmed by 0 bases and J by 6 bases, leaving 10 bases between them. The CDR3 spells CASSVEGYGQPQHF. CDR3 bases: TGTGCCAGCAGCGTAGAAGGGTACGGTCAGCCCCAGCATTTT. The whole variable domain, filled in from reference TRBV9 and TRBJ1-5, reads DSGVTQTPKHLITATGQRVTLRCSPRSGDLSVYWYQQSLDQGLQFLIQYYNGEERAKGNILERFSAQQFPDLHSELNLSSLELGDSALYFCASSVEGYGQPQHFGDGTRLSIL.

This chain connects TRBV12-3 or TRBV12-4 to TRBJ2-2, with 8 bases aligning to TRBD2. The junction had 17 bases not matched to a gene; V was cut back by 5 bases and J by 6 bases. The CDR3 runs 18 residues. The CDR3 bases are TGTGCCAGCAGTCCCCTTTTTCCCAGCGGGAGAACTGCCGGGGAGCTGTTTTTT. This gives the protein CASSPLFPSGRTAGELFF.

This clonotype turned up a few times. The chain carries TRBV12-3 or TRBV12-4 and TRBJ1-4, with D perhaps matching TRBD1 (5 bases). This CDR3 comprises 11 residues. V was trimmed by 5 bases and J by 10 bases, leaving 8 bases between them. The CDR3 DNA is TGTGCCAGCAGTATGGGGGGAAAACTGTTTTTT. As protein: CASSMGGKLFF.

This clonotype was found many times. The CDR3 DNA sequence: TGTGCCAGCAGCTTAAACAGGGTTAACGAAAAACTGTTTTTT. As protein: CASSLNRVNEKLFF. The chain combines TRBV7-2 with TRBJ1-4; D may be TRBD1 (6 bases). The CDR3 has 14 amino acids. Deletions cut 2 bases from V and 8 bases from J, with 12 bases between. Germline V gives CDR1 SGHTA, CDR2 FQGNSA.

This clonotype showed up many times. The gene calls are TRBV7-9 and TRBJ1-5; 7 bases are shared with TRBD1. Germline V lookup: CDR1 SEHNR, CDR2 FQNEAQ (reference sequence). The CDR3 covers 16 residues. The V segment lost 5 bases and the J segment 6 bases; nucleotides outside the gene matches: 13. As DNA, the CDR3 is TGTGCCAGCAGCCTTTGGACAGGAGGGGCCAGTCAGCCCCAGCATTTT. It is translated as CASSLWTGGASQPQHF.

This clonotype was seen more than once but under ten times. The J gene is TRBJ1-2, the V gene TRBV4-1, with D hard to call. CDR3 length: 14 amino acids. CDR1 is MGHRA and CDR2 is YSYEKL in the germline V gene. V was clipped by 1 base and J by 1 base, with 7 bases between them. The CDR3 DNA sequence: TGCGCCAGCAGCCAAGTCCGGGATAACTATGGCTACACCTTC. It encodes CASSQVRDNYGYTF.

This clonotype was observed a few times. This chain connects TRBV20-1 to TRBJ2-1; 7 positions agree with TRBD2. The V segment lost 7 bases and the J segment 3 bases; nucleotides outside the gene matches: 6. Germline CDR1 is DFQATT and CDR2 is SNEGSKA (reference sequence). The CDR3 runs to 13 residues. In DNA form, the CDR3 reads TGCAGTGTTCGGGACTATAGCTACAATGAGCAGTTCTTC. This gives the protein CSVRDYSYNEQFF.

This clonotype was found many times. The CDR3 nucleotides read TGTGCCAGCAGTTGGGACAGGGGAAACGAGCAGTACTTC. Translation: CASSWDRGNEQYF. This chain connects TRBV6-1 to TRBJ2-7; 10 bases are a match to TRBD1. After removal of 5 bases from V and 5 bases from J, the junction contained 3 bases not matched to a gene. Germline V gene sequence: CDR1 MNHNS, CDR2 SASEGT. The CDR3 has 13 amino acids.

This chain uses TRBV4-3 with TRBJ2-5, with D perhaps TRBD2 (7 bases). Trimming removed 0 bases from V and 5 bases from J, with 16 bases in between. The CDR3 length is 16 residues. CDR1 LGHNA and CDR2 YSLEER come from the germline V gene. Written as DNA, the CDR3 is TGCGCCAGCAGCCAAGATTTGGGGGGGCTGAGGGAGACCCAGTACTTC. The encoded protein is CASSQDLGGLRETQYF.